This T cell receptor (beta chain) was found in a study of control samples from healthy donors and cancer patients. Germline V gives CDR1 SGHTA, CDR2 FQGTGA. With 5 bases clipped from V and 3 bases from J, the junction kept 2 bases outside the gene matches. The length of the CDR3 is 14 residues. Assay: immunoSEQ multiplex PCR; the TCRdb copy retains only in-frame clones and omits some. The sample consists of around 120,000 clones, 75% to 90% of them appearing once. J is TRBJ2-2 and V is TRBV7-3; 8 nucleotides line up with TRBD1. The sequence was collected from a woman between 45 and 65 years old with colorectal cancer. Source material: PBMCs. The CDR3 is CASSQGAYTGELFF. The CDR3 coding sequence is TGTGCCAGCAGCCAGGGGGCATACACCGGGGAGCTGTTTTTT.